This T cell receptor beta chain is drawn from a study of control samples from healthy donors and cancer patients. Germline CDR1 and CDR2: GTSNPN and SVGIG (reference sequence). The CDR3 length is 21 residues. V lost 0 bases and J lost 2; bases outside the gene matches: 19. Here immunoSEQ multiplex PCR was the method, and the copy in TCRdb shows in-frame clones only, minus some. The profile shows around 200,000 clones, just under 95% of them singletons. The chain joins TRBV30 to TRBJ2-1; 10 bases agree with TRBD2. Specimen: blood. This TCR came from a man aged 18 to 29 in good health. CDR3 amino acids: CAWSVIRLSSGRTQTYNEQFF. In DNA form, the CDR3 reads TGTGCCTGGAGTGTAATACGGCTGTCTAGCGGGAGAACTCAAACCTACAATGAGCAGTTCTTC. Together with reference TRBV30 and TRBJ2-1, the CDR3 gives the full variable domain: SQTIHQWPATLVQPVGSPLSLECTVEGTSNPNLYWYRQAAGRGLQLLFYSVGIGQISSEVPQNLSASRPQDRQFILSSKKLLLSDSGFYLCAWSVIRLSSGRTQTYNEQFFGPGTRLTVL.